This paragraph covers one T cell receptor (beta chain) sequence. Profiling relied on immunoSEQ multiplex PCR, and the TCRdb table lists in-frame clones only, not all of them. The table records about 76,000 clones, about 90% of them present only once. The record originates from a study of blood T cell repertoires in COVID-19. Across the study: Some COVID-19 samples were acute and others convalescent; all came from the United States, Italy and Spain. Sample material is recorded as cDNA or gDNA derived from T cells, B-cell-depleted T cells, or PBMCs.

This CDR3 spans 16 amino acids. Per the germline V gene, CDR1 is SGHVS and CDR2 is FQNEAQ. V was shortened by 5 bases and J by 5 bases, with 19 bases between the two germline ends. The sequence derives from a woman aged 50 to 60 in a cohort sampled during active COVID-19. The sequenced sample was peripheral blood. J is TRBJ1-5 and V is TRBV7-8; D possibly corresponds to TRBD1 (5 bases). The CDR3 nucleotides read TGTGCCAGCAGCGCAAGACGGGGGAACGGAGATCAGCCCCAGCATTTT. Its translation is CASSARRGNGDQPQHF.